This T cell receptor beta chain was profiled in a study of naive and memory T cell subsets. Findings and limits, study-wide: Especially in CD8 cells, naive repertoires contained a few larger clonotypes, possibly CD45RA-re-expressing memory cells.

The beta constant-region primer was an equimolar mix of two oligonucleotides covering TRBC1 and TRBC2. The ligated cDNA underwent four PCR rounds using SP2 and nested alpha and beta constant-region primers. TCRdb independently ran MiXCR on the UMI-ligation and nested PCR reads; one entry per CDR3 protein. The table has over 110,000 distinct CDR3 sequences, approximately 20% seen once; the top ten hold about 0.63%. The ends were cut back, 11 bases at V and 3 bases at J, with 14 bases in the middle. The CDR3 length is 12 residues. CDR1 and CDR2 from the germline V gene are MNHEY and SVGAGI. This clonotype was observed a handful of times. Its antigen is not known.

V and J are TRBV6-5 and TRBJ2-7, with D possibly TRBD2 on 6 matching bases. Sequenced input: naive CD8+ T cells from blood. The sequence was collected from a human donor in good health. The CDR3 nucleotides read TGTGCCGCGGGACCTATATTCTACGAGCAGTACTTC. Residues: CAAGPIFYEQYF.